A selection of T cell receptor beta chains follows, all from one sample in a study of T cell repertoires in cytomegalovirus infection. No antigen is known for these receptors. TCRdb passed the reads through MiXCR, listing each CDR3 protein once. The table records about 120,000 distinct CDR3 sequences, roughly 31% of them present only once. The source was CD8+ T cells from cultured PBMCs, collected from culture after CMV antigen stimulation. The receptors here all came from a human donor in good health (CMV status not recorded). Some clones in this sample may be carry-over from other donors' samples. Both conserved end residues are part of each CDR3. D genes are given only for firm matches. The size of a clone is reported for some rows only, either as once, few or many, or as a class for expanded clones.

>TRBV7-6|TRBJ2-2|TRBD2|few
TGTGCCAGCAGCTTTACCGGGACTAGCAGTACCGGGGAGCTGTTTTTT
CASSFTGTSSTGELFF
>TRBV7-6|TRBJ1-6|TRBD1|few
TGTGCCAGCAGCCCTGGACAGGGGCCCAATTCACCCCTCCACTTT
CASSPGQGPNSPLHF
>TRBV4-1|TRBJ2-5|TRBD1|few
TGCGCCAGCAGCCAAGATCCGGGACAGGGAGAGACCCAGTACTTC
CASSQDPGQGETQYF
>TRBV20-1|TRBJ2-7|-|-
TGCAGTGCTAGACATATCTCCTACGAGCAGTACTTC
CSARHISYEQYF
>TRBV6-1|TRBJ1-3|-|many
TGTGCCAGCAGTGAAGGGCAGTTCTCTGGAAACACCATATATTTT
CASSEGQFSGNTIYF
>TRBV20-1|TRBJ1-5|-|few
TGCAGTGCTATGAGGGGGGGAAATCAGCCCCAGCATTTT
CSAMRGGNQPQHF
>TRBV2|TRBJ2-3|-|-
TGTGCCAGCGTCAGGAACCTGCTTAGCACAGATACGCAGTATTTT
CASVRNLLSTDTQYF
>TRBV4-1|TRBJ2-1|TRBD1|few
TGCGCCAGCAGCACCTCCCCCTCGACAGGGTACTACAATGAGCAGTTCTTC
CASSTSPSTGYYNEQFF
>TRBV10-2|TRBJ1-5|TRBD1|-
TGCGCCAGCAGTGGGGGGGGGACAGGGGGCAATAGCAATCAGCCCCAGCATTTT
CASSGGGTGGNSNQPQHF
>TRBV25-1|TRBJ2-1|TRBD1|-
TGTGCCAGCAGTGTGGGGGACAGCTCCTACAATGAGCAGTTCTTC
CASSVGDSSYNEQFF
>TRBV19|TRBJ2-2|-|few
TGTGCCAGTAGTATCGGTCCCAACGTGGCCGGGGAGCTGTTTTTT
CASSIGPNVAGELFF
>TRBV7-9|TRBJ1-2|-|many
TGTGCCAGCAGCCCCGCAGGGCTCTATGGCTACACCTTC
CASSPAGLYGYTF
>TRBV20-1|TRBJ2-3|-|-
TGCAGTGCTAGTGGGGGCTGGACAGATACGCAGTATTTT
CSASGGWTDTQYF
>TRBV12-3/TRBV12-4|TRBJ2-3|-|few
TGTGCCAGCGGGGGAGGGGGGACAGATACGCAGTATTTT
CASGGGGTDTQYF
>TRBV7-2|TRBJ2-7|TRBD1|many
TGTGCCAGCAGCCAAAGACAGGGGCCCTACGAGCAGTACTTC
CASSQRQGPYEQYF
>TRBV27|TRBJ2-5|TRBD1|-
TGTGCCAGCAGTGTACAGGGGGCCAGTGAGACCCAGTACTTC
CASSVQGASETQYF
>TRBV12-5|TRBJ2-5|-|-
TGTGCTAGTGGTTTGGTACAGAGGGCCGGTCAGGGATACGAGACCCAGTACTTC
CASGLVQRAGQGYETQYF
>TRBV6-1|TRBJ2-7|-|-
TGTGCCAGCAGTGCCCAGACAGATTACGAGCAGTACTTC
CASSAQTDYEQYF
>TRBV7-9|TRBJ2-2|TRBD1|few
TGTGCCAGCAGGCCGGACAGGGGGAACACCGGGGAGCTGTTTTTT
CASRPDRGNTGELFF
>TRBV12-3/TRBV12-4|TRBJ2-1|-|-
TGTGCCAGCAGGGTCCAGGGGCCTTACAATGAGCAGTTCTTC
CASRVQGPYNEQFF
>TRBV6-1|TRBJ1-4|-|-
TGTGCCAGCAGGAGCGGACAGCCACGGCTAAATGAAAAACTGTTTTTT
CASRSGQPRLNEKLFF
>TRBV7-6|TRBJ2-1|-|few
TGTGCCAGCAGCTTAGACCCCGCGCAGGAGAGCTCCTACAATGAGCAGTTCTTC
CASSLDPAQESSYNEQFF
>TRBV12-3/TRBV12-4|TRBJ1-1|-|-
TGTGCCAGCAGTTTAATGAGACAAAAGAACACTGAAGCTTTCTTT
CASSLMRQKNTEAFF
>TRBV6-5|TRBJ2-1|-|few
TGTGCCAGCAGTTTCCAGTCGGGTGAGCAGTTCTTC
CASSFQSGEQFF
>TRBV11-2|TRBJ2-5|-|-
TGTGCCAGCAGCTTAGAATGGGTAGGCCAAGAGACCCAGTACTTC
CASSLEWVGQETQYF
>TRBV7-2|TRBJ2-5|-|many
TGTGCCAGCAGCTCAGGGGGGGGTACACAAGAGACCCAGTACTTC
CASSSGGGTQETQYF
>TRBV5-3|TRBJ2-5|-|-
TGTGCCAGCAGCTTGAAGACGGGACAAGAGACCCAGTACTTC
CASSLKTGQETQYF
>TRBV28|TRBJ1-4|-|many
TGTGCCAGCAGTTTGGCAGGGGCACCTAATGAAAAACTGTTTTTT
CASSLAGAPNEKLFF
>TRBV7-6|TRBJ2-7|TRBD1|few
TGTGCCAGCACTACCGGGACAGGGCACTCCTACGAGCAGTACTTC
CASTTGTGHSYEQYF
>TRBV20-1|TRBJ1-6|-|few
TGCAGTGCTAGAGATTTTGAGGGAGGGTCGGCTCGGGGATCACCCCTCCACTTT
CSARDFEGGSARGSPLHF
>TRBV19|TRBJ2-2|TRBD1|once
TGTGCCAGTACCCCGACAGGGACCGGGGAGCTGTTTTTT
CASTPTGTGELFF
>TRBV7-9|TRBJ2-2|TRBD1|-
TGTGCCAGCAGCCCGCCGGGACAGGGGGCGTCCGGGGAGCTGTTTTTT
CASSPPGQGASGELFF
>TRBV7-2|TRBJ2-1|TRBD2|many
TGTGCCAGCAGTTTAGGGTCGACTAGCGGGGTACCCTACAATGAGCAGTTCTTC
CASSLGSTSGVPYNEQFF
>TRBV29-1|TRBJ1-2|-|many
TGCAGCGTTGGTAGACCAGACGTCGGCTATGGCTACACCTTC
CSVGRPDVGYGYTF
>TRBV27|TRBJ2-3|-|once
TGTGCCAGCAGTTTATCGCTGCGGACCTATCAATTGTATTTT
CASSLSLRTYQLYF
>TRBV6-6|TRBJ1-1|-|-
TGTGCCAGCAGTGCTACAGGGAACGAAGCTTTCTTT
CASSATGNEAFF
>TRBV5-1|TRBJ2-3|-|-
TGCGCCAGCAGCTTTCACGGTGTGTCAGATACGCAGTATTTT
CASSFHGVSDTQYF
>TRBV7-8|TRBJ2-3|TRBD2|few
TGTGCCAGCAGCTTAGGTTGGGGGGAGGGAACAGATACGCAGTATTTT
CASSLGWGEGTDTQYF
>TRBV7-9|TRBJ2-2|TRBD1|-
TGTGCCAGCAGCCCCACCCCGGGACAGGGGGTTACCGGGGAGCTGTTTTTT
CASSPTPGQGVTGELFF
>TRBV7-8|TRBJ2-3|TRBD1|many
TGTGCCAGCAGCCCAAGGACAGGGGAGACGGATACGCAGTATTTT
CASSPRTGETDTQYF
>TRBV10-3|TRBJ2-1|-|-
TGTGCCATCAGTGGAACAGGATACAATGAGCAGTTCTTC
CAISGTGYNEQFF
>TRBV10-3|TRBJ2-7|TRBD2|-
TGTGCCATCAGTGAGGTACTAGCGGGGCTCTACGAGCAGTACTTC
CAISEVLAGLYEQYF
>TRBV4-3|TRBJ2-1|-|-
TGCGCCAGCAGCCAAGATTTCCACAGGCTAAATCGCGGGGTCTTCAATGAGCAGTTCTTC
CASSQDFHRLNRGVFNEQFF
>TRBV7-9|TRBJ1-1|-|-
TGTGCCAGCAGCTTAGCTGGGGGACATCCTGAAGCTTTCTTT
CASSLAGGHPEAFF
>TRBV4-3|TRBJ2-7|-|few
TGCGCCAGCAGCCAAGCGACCACCGGAGGCTACGAGCAGTACTTC
CASSQATTGGYEQYF
>TRBV9|TRBJ1-1|-|-
TGTGCCAGCAGCCCCCCCTACACCGGTAACACTGAAGCTTTCTTT
CASSPPYTGNTEAFF
>TRBV7-9|TRBJ1-2|-|many
TGTGCCAGCAGCCCTCTCTATGGCTACACCTTC
CASSPLYGYTF
>TRBV2|TRBJ2-5|-|few
TGTGCCAGCAGAACGGGCCAAAATCAAGAGACCCAGTACTTC
CASRTGQNQETQYF
>TRBV4-1|TRBJ1-2|-|-
TGCGCCAGCAGCCAAGAGGCAGGGCGGATTTATGGCTACACCTTC
CASSQEAGRIYGYTF
>TRBV7-9|TRBJ2-5|TRBD1|-
TGTGCCAGCAGCGAGGGAGACAGGGGGCTTCAGGAGACCCAGTACTTC
CASSEGDRGLQETQYF